The clone carrying this T cell receptor (beta chain) showed up just once. The V and J ends lost 4 bases and 6 bases, in that order; junction bases with no gene match: 9. From germline, CDR1 is SGDLS and CDR2 YYNGEE. The CDR3 consists of 14 residues. Generated by immunoSEQ multiplex PCR, the TCRdb table keeps only in-frame clones and is missing some. The data contain more than 100,000 clones, 90% of them seen just once; the ten biggest clones take up 0.85% to 1.4%. These data originate in a study of OX40 agonist ivuxolimab in advanced cancers. Study at large: Of the participants, more than 35% had some prior anti-PD-1, anti-PD-L1 or anti-CTLA-4 therapy, which was allowed.

This TCR came from an adult with an advanced solid tumor such as melanoma, head and neck, liver or kidney cancer. The chain is built from TRBV9 and TRBJ1-1, with 7 bases lining up with TRBD1. The specimen was CD4+ or CD8+ T cells sorted from blood, collected in a trial of the OX40 agonist ivuxolimab. The CDR3 region has the DNA TGTGCCAGCAGCCCCGCCAGGGGGTCCTCTGAAGCTTTCTTT. It translates to CASSPARGSSEAFF.